Listed below are T cell receptor beta chains from one sample, sequenced in a study of blood T cell repertoires in COVID-19. Assay: immunoSEQ multiplex PCR; the TCRdb copy retains only in-frame clones and omits some. The sample contains about 300,000 clones, about nine tenths of which appear only once. The sequenced material came from PBMCs or T cells enriched from blood (not recorded which). These receptors all come from a woman between 50 and 59 years old who had been exposed to COVID-19. CDR3s include the opening cysteine and the closing phenylalanine or tryptophan.

length: 15; V: TRBV7-9; CDR3: CASSPLQSLAYEQYF
length: 18; V: TRBV25-1; CDR3: CASSGYGTASSGANVLTF
length: 16; V: TRBV4-1; CDR3: CASSRDSGGATETQYF
length: 13; V: TRBV18; CDR3: CATKTGDSYEQYF
length: 15; V: TRBV7-2; CDR3: CASSRTGGSYNEQFF
length: 14; V: TRBV28; CDR3: CASTSGLKEGTQYF
length: 16; V: TRBV2; CDR3: CASSEKQVPWTGELFF
length: 15; V: TRBV14; CDR3: CASSQTGTANSPLHF
length: 14; V: TRBV3-1/TRBV3-2; CDR3: CASSQEASNQPQHF
length: 15; V: TRBV5-1; CDR3: CASRKTTGGTYEQYF
length: 13; V: TRBV6-5; CDR3: CASRPTSTDTQYF
length: 14; V: TRBV18; CDR3: CASSSGPTNEKLFF
length: 15; V: TRBV5-1; CDR3: CASSFSSGGRNEQFF
length: 16; V: TRBV3-1/TRBV3-2; CDR3: CASSPGGSPTNYGYTF
length: 15; V: TRBV30; CDR3: CAWGSRGALSNEQFF
length: 14; V: TRBV5-5; CDR3: CASSLEGVNYGYTF
length: 17; V: TRBV6-4; CDR3: CASSDRYDRQMREKLFF
length: 14; V: TRBV5-1; CDR3: CASSARDRVEGYTF
length: 16; V: TRBV11-3; CDR3: CASSLPGGENTDTQYF
length: 14; V: TRBV28; CDR3: CASRGTASYNEQFF
length: 16; V: TRBV3-1/TRBV3-2; CDR3: CASSQEQGAPSSPLHF
length: 16; V: TRBV5-1; CDR3: CASSQWNGGAYNEQFF
length: 14; V: TRBV28; CDR3: CASNLGRAAYEQYF
length: 12; V: TRBV3-1/TRBV3-2; CDR3: CASSHRTGEAFF
length: 15; V: TRBV5-1; CDR3: CASSFLQGAGKKLFF
length: 17; V: TRBV19; CDR3: CASRKRGGLLVTNEQFF
length: 15; V: TRBV28; CDR3: CASSSTGGVSSPLHF
length: 15; V: TRBV4-1; CDR3: CASSQEAGGVYEQFF
length: 14; V: TRBV29-1; CDR3: CSVDQAGGGNTQYF
length: 13; V: TRBV27; CDR3: CASSPGGSYGYTF
length: 17; V: TRBV10-3; CDR3: CAAQGGQGEGSSYEQYF
length: 16; V: TRBV7-9; CDR3: CASSPEGLAGGFEQYF
length: 12; V: TRBV6-5; CDR3: CASKGDSQPQHF
length: 17; V: TRBV5-6; CDR3: CASSAKGGRLSNQPQHF
length: 16; V: TRBV7-9; CDR3: CASTRGGGFDSGEQYF
length: 14; V: TRBV10-3; CDR3: CAIREGGRDSPLHF
length: 16; V: TRBV11-2; CDR3: CASRGSLRGLQETQYF
length: 14; V: TRBV5-6; CDR3: CASSAGTVNTEAFF
length: 14; V: TRBV5-6; CDR3: CASSMGLAGETQYF
length: 14; V: TRBV6-4; CDR3: CASSETSRAGELFF
length: 13; V: TRBV27; CDR3: CASSPAGGNTIYF
length: 14; V: TRBV6-1; CDR3: CASSDWTEGQPQHF
length: 18; V: TRBV7-2; CDR3: CASSLLSGQLSGANVLTF